The 23 T cell receptor beta chains in this list originate from one sample, sequenced in a study of sequential checkpoint blockade in melanoma. The sample's treatment: randomized to nivolumab then ipilimumab (arm A) or the reverse (arm B). TCRdb's copy holds only in-frame clones and misses some; the assay was immunoSEQ multiplex PCR. The sample lists around 13,000 clones, over 65% seen once, with about a quarter in the top ten. The sequences come from CD8+ T cells sorted from blood (inferred from file names), collected from a patient given nivolumab and ipilimumab in sequence. These TCRs come from a human donor with melanoma.

This chain uses TRBV7-9 with TRBJ2-3, with 8 bases fitting TRBD1. This CDR3 comprises 17 residues. The V and J ends lost 4 bases and 4 bases, in that order; junction bases with no gene match: 13. Germline CDR1 and CDR2: SEHNR and FQNEAQ (reference sequence). The DNA for the CDR3 is TGTGCCAGCAGCTCCCCTACTCCGGACAGGGAGGCAGATACGCAGTATTTT. Translated: CASSSPTPDREADTQYF.

The chain combines TRBV5-1 with TRBJ2-1, with TRBD1 as a possible D gene (6 bases). The V end lost 0 bases, the J end lost 6 bases, and 10 bases lay between the germline ends. From germline, CDR1 is SGHRS and CDR2 YFSETQ. The CDR3 contains 14 residues. The CDR3 bases are TGCGCCAGCAGCTTGGGTGGGGGCCCCAATGAGCAGTTCTTC. It yields the protein CASSLGGGPNEQFF.

This chain uses TRBV5-5 with TRBJ1-2; TRBD1 is a possible D gene (5 bases). Trimming cost V 0 bases and J 9 bases, with 18 bases left between them. The CDR3 contains 15 residues. Germline V lookup: CDR1 SGHKS, CDR2 YYEKEE (reference sequence). The CDR3 region has the DNA TGTGCCAGCAGCTTGGAGCGGGACTGGCGTATAAGCTACACCTTC. It yields the protein CASSLERDWRISYTF.

This clone has a single count. The chain recombines TRBV6-5 with TRBJ1-4; D remains ambiguous. CDR1 is MNHEY, CDR2 SVGAGI, per germline. V lost 2 bases and J lost 7, with 17 bases in between. The CDR3 length is 16 residues. In DNA, the CDR3 is TGTGCCAGCAGTTACGGGCAGTGGGGTGGGAGTGAAAAACTGTTTTTT. Amino acids: CASSYGQWGGSEKLFF.

The chain has TRBV9 and TRBJ2-1; 8 bases are a match to TRBD1. V dropped 1 base and J dropped 5; count of bases not matched to a gene: 5. The CDR3 runs to 15 residues. The germline V gene encodes CDR1 SGDLS and CDR2 YYNGEE. CDR3 loop: CASSVTGGINNEQFF. CDR3 in DNA: TGTGCCAGCAGCGTAACAGGGGGTATAAACAATGAGCAGTTCTTC.

The sample holds a few counts of this clone. The sample holds other DNA sequences that translate to the same CDR3. This chain connects TRBV9 to TRBJ2-7, with a tentative D call TRBD1 (5 bases). Germline assignment: CDR1 SGDLS and CDR2 YYNGEE. The CDR3 is made up of 13 amino acids. Trimming removed 0 bases at V and 1 base at J, with 5 bases between. CDR3: CASSVGQSYEQYF. For the CDR3, the DNA is TGTGCCAGCAGCGTAGGACAGTCCTACGAGCAGTACTTC.

The V gene is TRBV19, the J gene TRBJ2-1, with a weak D call TRBD2 (5 bases). Germline CDR1 is LNHDA and CDR2 is SQIVND (reference sequence). Deletions cut 3 bases from V and 15 bases from J, with 12 bases between. This CDR3 comprises 11 residues. The CDR3: CASSMDSRPFF. CDR3 bases: TGTGCCAGTAGTATGGACTCCCGGCCGTTCTTC.

This clone was observed a few times. The genes are TRBV7-2 and TRBJ2-5; 7 bases line up with TRBD2. Unmatched junction bases numbered 8, after V lost 5 bases and J lost 5 bases. CDR1 and CDR2 (germline): SGHTA, FQGNSA. This CDR3 is built from 14 residues. The chain's CDR3 is CASSPTREDETQYF. The CDR3 DNA reads as TGTGCCAGCAGCCCTACTCGGGAGGACGAGACCCAGTACTTC.

V gene TRBV12-5 combines with J gene TRBJ1-4, with 8 bases fitting TRBD1. CDR3 size: 15 residues. Trimming cost V 5 bases and J 4 bases; bases outside gene matches: 6. Germline V gene lookup returns CDR1 LGHNT and CDR2 FRNRAP. The CDR3: CASGQGQEYNEKLFF. The CDR3 DNA follows: TGTGCTAGTGGTCAGGGACAGGAGTATAATGAAAAACTGTTTTTT.

The chain combines TRBV1 with TRBJ2-4; TRBD1, as called in the table, went unchecked against the DNA. TRBV1 is tagged as a pseudogene. The CDR3 sequence is 18 residues long. In DNA, the CDR3 is TGCACCAGCAGCCAAGACCTCACAGGGGGTGAGGCCAAAAACATTCAGTACTTC. This encodes CTSSQDLTGGEAKNIQYF.

The chain is built from TRBV29-1 and TRBJ1-2, with 8 positions matching TRBD1. CDR3 length: 14 amino acids. V shed 6 bases and J 5 bases; nucleotides not matched to a gene: 11. The germline V gene encodes CDR1 SQVTM and CDR2 ANQGSEA. The CDR3 DNA reads as TGCAGCGTCCCGACCCCGGACAGGGCTTATGGCTACACCTTC. Its translation is CSVPTPDRAYGYTF.

The rearrangement joins TRBV7-6 to TRBJ1-1; D is perhaps TRBD1 (5 bases). Trimming pared 3 bases from V and 4 bases from J, leaving 12 bases between. The CDR3 has 14 residues. Germline CDR1 SGHVS, CDR2 FNYEAQ. CDR3 sequence: CASSLLRGGTEAFF. The CDR3 nucleotides are TGTGCCAGCAGCTTGCTCCGGGGGGGCACTGAAGCTTTCTTT.

This sequence joins TRBV2 and TRBJ2-2, with TRBD2 matching 7 bases. Unmatched junction bases numbered 7, after V lost 4 bases and J lost 2 bases. This CDR3 is 16 amino acids long. Germline V gene data show CDR1 as SNHLY and CDR2 as FYNNEI. CDR3 amino acids: CASSGSAGVNTGELFF. Here the CDR3 DNA reads TGTGCCAGCAGTGGTTCGGCGGGAGTTAACACCGGGGAGCTGTTTTTT.

J is TRBJ1-1 and V is TRBV9, with unresolved D. Trimming took 0 bases from V and 1 from J, leaving 4 bases between them. This CDR3 contains 13 residues. Germline lookup yields CDR1 SGDLS and CDR2 YYNGEE. CDR3 loop: CASSVGANTEAFF. DNA for the CDR3: TGTGCCAGCAGCGTAGGAGCGAACACTGAAGCTTTCTTT.

The V gene is TRBV27, the J gene TRBJ2-1; perhaps TRBD2 as D (6 bases). Germline CDR1 MNHEY, CDR2 SMNVEV (reference sequence). This CDR3 contains 15 residues. V was cut by 2 bases and J by 2 bases, with 10 bases left in between. The CDR3 is CASSLRGFPYNEQFF. In DNA form, the CDR3 reads TGTGCCAGCAGTTTACGGGGGTTTCCCTACAATGAGCAGTTCTTC.

V is TRBV7-8 and J is TRBJ1-5; D is ambiguous. Germline V gene data show CDR1 as SGHVS and CDR2 as FQNEAQ. Trimming took 5 bases from V and 0 from J, leaving 14 bases between them. The CDR3 is 16 amino acids. CDR3 region: CASSPDTGYSNQPQHF. The CDR3 DNA reads as TGTGCCAGCAGCCCAGACACTGGATATAGCAATCAGCCCCAGCATTTT.

This clone has only one observation. The rearrangement joins TRBV7-2 to TRBJ1-4; a possible D gene is TRBD1 (5 bases). The V gene lost 5 bases and the J gene lost 8 bases, with 15 bases spanning the gap. There are 14 residues in the CDR3. Germline assignment: CDR1 SGHTA and CDR2 FQGNSA. The CDR3 nucleotides are TGTGCCAGCAGCCTCCCCCCGGAGGGGGAAAAACTGTTTTTT. Amino acid sequence: CASSLPPEGEKLFF.

J is TRBJ1-5 and V is TRBV19, with D uncertain. CDR3 length equals 15 residues. Per the germline V gene, CDR1 is LNHDA and CDR2 is SQIVND (reference sequence). The germline V and J ends were trimmed by 7 bases and 0 bases, with 13 bases remaining between them. The CDR3 DNA reads TGTGCCAGTAAAACAGAACCTCTTAGCAATCAGCCCCAGCATTTT. Translation gives CASKTEPLSNQPQHF.

V gene TRBV6-5 combines with J gene TRBJ1-1; a weak D match, TRBD1 (5 bases). Germline CDR1 is MNHEY and CDR2 is SVGAGI. This CDR3 has 15 residues. Between the trimmed V and J ends, which lost 2 bases and 4 bases, there was a span of 14 bases. CDR3 protein: CASSYGQGFRTEAFF. The CDR3 DNA follows: TGTGCCAGCAGTTACGGGCAGGGATTCCGCACTGAAGCTTTCTTT.

The chain joins TRBV6-4 to TRBJ1-1; TRBD1 is a possible D gene (6 bases). The V end was cut by 0 bases, the J end by 0 bases, with 8 bases between. Germline lookup yields CDR1 MRHNA and CDR2 SNTAGT. The CDR3 has 15 residues. CDR3 amino acids: CASSDSGDMNTEAFF. The CDR3 region has the DNA TGTGCCAGCAGTGACTCTGGGGACATGAACACTGAAGCTTTCTTT.

The V call is TRBV6-4, the J call TRBJ2-1, with D tentatively TRBD2 (5 bases). The V end lost 6 bases, the J end lost 0 bases, and 12 bases lay between the germline ends. CDR1 is MRHNA, CDR2 SNTAGT, per germline. This CDR3 contains 15 residues. The CDR3 DNA reads as TGTGCCAGCAGCCCAGACACTAGCTCCTACAATGAGCAGTTCTTC. The encoded protein is CASSPDTSSYNEQFF.

The sample holds a few counts of this clone. The chain couples TRBV6-6 to TRBJ2-7; 10 nucleotides match TRBD2. With V trimmed by 6 bases and J by 7 bases, 6 bases remained unmatched. Germline V lookup: CDR1 MNHNY, CDR2 SVGAGI (reference sequence). This CDR3 is built from 13 residues. The CDR3 loop is CASRGLAGAEQYF. CDR3 sequence (DNA): TGTGCCAGCAGAGGGCTAGCGGGAGCAGAGCAGTACTTC.

The genes are TRBV5-4 and TRBJ2-1; TRBD2 might be the D (7 bases). CDR1 is SGHNT, CDR2 YYREEE, per germline (reference sequence). Trimming took 0 bases from V and 8 from J, leaving 12 bases between them. The CDR3 runs to 14 residues. The CDR3 DNA reads as TGTGCCAGCAGCTTGGGGAGGGGGGGGTATGAGCAGTTCTTC. Translating gives CASSLGRGGYEQFF.